The sample holds one count of the clone carrying this T cell receptor (beta chain). CD8+ and CD4+ T cells taken from blood had their TCR beta sequenced. This specimen comes from a study of CD8 T cells in Susac syndrome. Reverse transcription of roughly 0.5 to 1 ug RNA was performed with random hexamers. TCRdb reprocessed the immunoSEQ multiplex PCR reads with MiXCR, giving one entry per CDR3 protein. Of tens of thousands of distinct CDR3 sequences listed, 90% to 95% are singletons. The V end lost 0 bases, the J end lost 4 bases, and 13 bases lay between the germline ends. Germline V gene sequence: CDR1 DFQATT, CDR2 SNEGSKA (reference sequence). The CDR3 loop spans 14 amino acids.

The sequenced sample consisted of CD8+ T cells from PBMCs. The sequence was obtained from a human donor with multiple sclerosis. The chain links TRBV20-1 to TRBJ2-7, with D possibly matching TRBD1 (6 bases). The CDR3 DNA reads as TGCAGTGCTAGAGATACTCACGGACAGTACGAGCAGTACTTC. This gives the protein CSARDTHGQYEQYF.